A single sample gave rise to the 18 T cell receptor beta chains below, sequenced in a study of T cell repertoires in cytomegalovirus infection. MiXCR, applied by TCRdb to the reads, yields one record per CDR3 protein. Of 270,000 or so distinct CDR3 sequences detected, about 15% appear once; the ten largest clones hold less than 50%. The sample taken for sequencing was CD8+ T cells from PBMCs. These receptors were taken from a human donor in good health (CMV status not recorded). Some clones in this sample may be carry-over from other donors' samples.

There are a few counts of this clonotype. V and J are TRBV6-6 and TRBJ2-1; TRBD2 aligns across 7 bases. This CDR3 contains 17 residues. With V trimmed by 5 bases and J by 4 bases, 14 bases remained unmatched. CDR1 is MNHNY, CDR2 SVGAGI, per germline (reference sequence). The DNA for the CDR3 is TGTGCCAGCAGTCAAACGAAGATACCGGGACTATACAATGAGCAGTTCTTC. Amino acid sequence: CASSQTKIPGLYNEQFF.

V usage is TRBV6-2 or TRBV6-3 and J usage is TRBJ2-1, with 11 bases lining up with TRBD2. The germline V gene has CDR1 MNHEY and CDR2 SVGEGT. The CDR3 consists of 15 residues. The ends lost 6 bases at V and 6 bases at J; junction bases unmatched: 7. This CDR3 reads CASRDLAGGSNEQFF. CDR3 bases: TGTGCCAGCAGAGACCTAGCGGGGGGCAGCAATGAGCAGTTCTTC.

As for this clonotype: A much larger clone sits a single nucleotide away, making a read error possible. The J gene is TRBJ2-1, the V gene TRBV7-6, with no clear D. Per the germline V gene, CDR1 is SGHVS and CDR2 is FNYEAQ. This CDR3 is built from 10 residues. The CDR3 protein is CASSHNEQIF. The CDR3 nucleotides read TGTGCCAGCTCCCACAATGAGCAGATCTTC. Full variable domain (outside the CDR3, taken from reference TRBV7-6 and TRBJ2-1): GAGVSQSPRYKVTKRGQDVALRCDPISGHVSLYWYRQALGQGPEFLTYFNYEAQQDKSGLPNDRFSAERPEGSISTLTIQRTEQRDSAMYRCASSHNEQIFGPGTRLTVL.

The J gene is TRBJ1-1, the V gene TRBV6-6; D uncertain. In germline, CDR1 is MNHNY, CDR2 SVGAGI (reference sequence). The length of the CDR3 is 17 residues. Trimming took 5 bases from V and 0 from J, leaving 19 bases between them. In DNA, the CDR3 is TGTGCCAGCAGTCCGGCGGTTTCGGGAGTAATGAACACTGAAGCTTTCTTT. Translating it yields CASSPAVSGVMNTEAFF.

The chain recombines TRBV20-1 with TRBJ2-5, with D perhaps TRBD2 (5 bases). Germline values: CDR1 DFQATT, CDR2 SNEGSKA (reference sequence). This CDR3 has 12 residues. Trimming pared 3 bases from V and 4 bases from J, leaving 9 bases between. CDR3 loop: CSARDLAETQYF. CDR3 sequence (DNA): TGCAGTGCTAGGGACTTAGCAGAGACCCAGTACTTC.

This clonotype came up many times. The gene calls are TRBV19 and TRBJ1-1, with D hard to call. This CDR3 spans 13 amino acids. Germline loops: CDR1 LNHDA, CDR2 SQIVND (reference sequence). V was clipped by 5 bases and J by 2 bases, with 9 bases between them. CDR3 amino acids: CASSLRTNTEAFF. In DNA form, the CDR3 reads TGTGCCAGTAGTTTGAGGACCAACACTGAAGCTTTCTTT.

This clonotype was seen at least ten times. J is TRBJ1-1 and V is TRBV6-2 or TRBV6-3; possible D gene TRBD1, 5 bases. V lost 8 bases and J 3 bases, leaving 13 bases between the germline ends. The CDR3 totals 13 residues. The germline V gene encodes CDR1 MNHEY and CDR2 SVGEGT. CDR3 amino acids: CASAGGTHTEAFF. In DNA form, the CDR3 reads TGTGCCAGCGCTGGGGGGACTCACACTGAAGCTTTCTTT.

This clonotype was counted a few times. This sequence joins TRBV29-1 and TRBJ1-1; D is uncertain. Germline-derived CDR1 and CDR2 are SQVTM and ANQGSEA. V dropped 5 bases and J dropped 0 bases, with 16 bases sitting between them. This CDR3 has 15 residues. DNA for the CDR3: TGCAGCGTTCGCACCGAACTTCCCATGAACACTGAAGCTTTCTTT. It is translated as CSVRTELPMNTEAFF.

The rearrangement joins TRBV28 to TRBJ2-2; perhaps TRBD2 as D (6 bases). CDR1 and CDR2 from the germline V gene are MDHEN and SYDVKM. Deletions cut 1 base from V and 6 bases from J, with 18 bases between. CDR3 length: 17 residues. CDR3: CASSLFRTAGRAGELFF. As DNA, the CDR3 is TGTGCCAGCAGTTTATTCCGGACCGCGGGAAGGGCCGGGGAGCTGTTTTTT. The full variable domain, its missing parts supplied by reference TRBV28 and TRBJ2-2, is DVKVTQSSRYLVKRTGEKVFLECVQDMDHENMFWYRQDPGLGLRLIYFSYDVKMKEKGDIPEGYSVSREKKERFSLILESASTNQTSMYLCASSLFRTAGRAGELFFGEGSRLTVL.

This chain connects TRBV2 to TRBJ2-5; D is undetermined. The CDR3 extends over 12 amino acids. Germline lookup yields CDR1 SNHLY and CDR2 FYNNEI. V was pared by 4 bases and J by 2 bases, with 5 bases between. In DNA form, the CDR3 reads TGTGCCAGCAGTGGCAGACAAGAGACCCAGTACTTC. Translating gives CASSGRQETQYF.

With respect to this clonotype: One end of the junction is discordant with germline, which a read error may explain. The CDR3 DNA sequence: TGCAGTGCTAGAGGACAGGAGAGCTCCTATAATTCACCCCTCAACTTT. This gives the protein CSARGQESSYNSPLNF. The V call is TRBV20-1, the J call TRBJ1-6; D might be TRBD1 (6 bases). This CDR3 comprises 16 residues. CDR1 DFQATT and CDR2 SNEGSKA come from the germline V gene (reference sequence).

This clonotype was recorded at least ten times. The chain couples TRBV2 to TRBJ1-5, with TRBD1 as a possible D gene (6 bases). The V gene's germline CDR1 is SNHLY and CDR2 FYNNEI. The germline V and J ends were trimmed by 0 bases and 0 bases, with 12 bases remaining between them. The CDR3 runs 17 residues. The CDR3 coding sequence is TGTGCCAGCAGTGAAGCCCCAGGGGTCGATAGCAATCAGCCCCAGCATTTT. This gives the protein CASSEAPGVDSNQPQHF.

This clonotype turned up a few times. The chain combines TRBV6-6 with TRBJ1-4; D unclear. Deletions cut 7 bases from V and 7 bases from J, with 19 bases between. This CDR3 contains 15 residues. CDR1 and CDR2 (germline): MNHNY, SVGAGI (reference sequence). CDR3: CASTPLVGKSEKLFF. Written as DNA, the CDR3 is TGTGCCAGCACCCCCTTGGTTGGCAAGTCTGAAAAACTGTTTTTT.

The CDR3 region has the DNA TGTGCCAGCAGTGAATTAAGGAGGACTAGCGGGGGCAATGAGCAGTTCTTC. Translating it yields CASSELRRTSGGNEQFF. This rearrangement joins TRBV2 to TRBJ2-1, with 13 bases matching TRBD2. The CDR3 covers 17 residues. Germline V gives CDR1 SNHLY, CDR2 FYNNEI. Trimming cost V 2 bases and J 6 bases; bases outside gene matches: 7.

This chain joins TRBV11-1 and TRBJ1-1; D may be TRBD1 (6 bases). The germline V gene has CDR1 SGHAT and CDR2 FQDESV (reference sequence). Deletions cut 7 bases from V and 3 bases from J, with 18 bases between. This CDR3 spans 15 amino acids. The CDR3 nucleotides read TGTGCCAGCACCCCGGACAGTCGGGGTCACACTGAAGCTTTCTTT. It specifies CASTPDSRGHTEAFF. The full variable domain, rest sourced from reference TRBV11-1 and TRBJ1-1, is EAEVAQSPRYKITEKSQAVAFWCDPISGHATLYWYRQILGQGPELLVQFQDESVVDDSQLPKDRFSAERLKGVDSTLKIQPAELGDSAMYLCASTPDSRGHTEAFFGQGTRLTVV.

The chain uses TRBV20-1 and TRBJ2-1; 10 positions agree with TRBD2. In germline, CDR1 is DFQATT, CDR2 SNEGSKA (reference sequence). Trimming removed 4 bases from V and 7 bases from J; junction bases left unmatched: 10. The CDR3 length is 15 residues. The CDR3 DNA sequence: TGCAGTGCTAATTCCGTCCTAGCGGGGGAGAATGAGCAGTTCTTC. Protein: CSANSVLAGENEQFF.

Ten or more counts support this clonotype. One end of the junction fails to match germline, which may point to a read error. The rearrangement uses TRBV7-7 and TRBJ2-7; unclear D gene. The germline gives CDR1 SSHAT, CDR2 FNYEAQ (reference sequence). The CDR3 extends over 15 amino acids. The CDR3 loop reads CASSSQRMDPHEQYF. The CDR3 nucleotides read TGTGCTAGCAGCTCGCAACGAATGGACCCCCACGAGCAGTACTTC.

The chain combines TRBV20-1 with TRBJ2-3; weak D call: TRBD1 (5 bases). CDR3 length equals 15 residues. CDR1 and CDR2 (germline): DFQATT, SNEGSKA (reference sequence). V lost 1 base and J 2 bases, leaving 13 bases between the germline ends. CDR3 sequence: CSARGSRVPTDTQYF. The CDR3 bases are TGCAGTGCTAGAGGCAGCAGGGTCCCCACAGATACGCAGTATTTT.